The T cell receptor (beta chain) described here comes from a study of blood T cells in healthy people across ages. Across the whole study: Capture by template switching was about one barcoded beta molecule per two T cells. Study conclusions and caveats: Long-lived donors had more naive CD4+ cells and higher diversity than aged donors.

CDR3 length: 16 residues. V shed 4 bases, J shed 8 bases, and the junction held 12 bases outside the gene matches. Germline V CDR1 and CDR2: MNHEY, SVGAGI. Combining a sample-barcoded 5' primer with a J-beta primer mix, a second PCR ran for 7 to 11 cycles. MiXCR, run by TCRdb on the 5' RACE reads, gives a single entry per CDR3 protein. The sample carries 600,000 or so distinct CDR3 sequences, less than 35% recorded once. Worth noting for this clonotype: Its antigen is as yet unknown.

Isolating PBMCs gave at least 6.5 million of these cells per sample. This chain joins TRBV6-5 and TRBJ2-1, with 9 bases that match TRBD2. Sequenced material: blood. This receptor was obtained from a woman aged 80 or older in good health. For the CDR3, the DNA is TGTGCCAGCAGTTTCGCTAGGGCTAGCGGGGTGGATGAGCAGTTCTTC. Its protein product is CASSFARASGVDEQFF.